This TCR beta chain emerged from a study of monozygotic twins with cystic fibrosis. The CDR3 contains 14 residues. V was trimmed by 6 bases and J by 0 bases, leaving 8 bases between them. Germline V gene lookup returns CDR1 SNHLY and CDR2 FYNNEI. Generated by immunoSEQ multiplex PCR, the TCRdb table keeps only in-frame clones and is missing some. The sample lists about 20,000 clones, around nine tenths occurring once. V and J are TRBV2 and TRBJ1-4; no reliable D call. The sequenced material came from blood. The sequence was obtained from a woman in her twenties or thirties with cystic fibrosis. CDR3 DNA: TGTGCCAGCAGAGTGGAGGCAACTAATGAAAAACTGTTTTTT. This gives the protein CASRVEATNEKLFF.